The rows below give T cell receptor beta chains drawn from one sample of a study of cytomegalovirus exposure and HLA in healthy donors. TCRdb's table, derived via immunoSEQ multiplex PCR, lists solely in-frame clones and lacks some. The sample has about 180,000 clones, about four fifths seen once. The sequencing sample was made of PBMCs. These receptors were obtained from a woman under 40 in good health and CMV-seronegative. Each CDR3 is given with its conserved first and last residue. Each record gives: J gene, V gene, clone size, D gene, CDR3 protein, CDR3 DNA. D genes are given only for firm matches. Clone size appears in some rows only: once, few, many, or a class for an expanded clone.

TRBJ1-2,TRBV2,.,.,CASTLVALVGYTF,TGTGCCAGCACGTTGGTAGCTCTGGTTGGCTACACCTTC
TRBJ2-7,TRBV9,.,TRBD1,CASSVDPIQGVSYEQYF,TGTGCCAGCAGCGTAGATCCAATACAGGGGGTATCCTACGAGCAGTACTTC
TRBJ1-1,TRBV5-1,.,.,CASSLEWGVRNTEAFF,TGCGCCAGCAGCTTGGAATGGGGGGTGCGGAACACTGAAGCTTTCTTT
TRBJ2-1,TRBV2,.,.,CASSAGAGAYYNEQFF,TGTGCCAGCAGTGCCGGGGCGGGGGCGTACTACAATGAGCAGTTCTTC
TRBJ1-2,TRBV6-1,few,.,CASSSYSYGYTF,TGTGCCAGCAGTTCGTACAGCTATGGCTACACCTTC
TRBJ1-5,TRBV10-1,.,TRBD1,CASSAGGNDQPQHF,TGCGCCAGCAGTGCAGGGGGCAACGATCAGCCCCAGCATTTT
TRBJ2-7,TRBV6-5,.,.,CASSFAPGEQYF,TGTGCCAGCAGTTTCGCCCCGGGCGAGCAGTACTTC
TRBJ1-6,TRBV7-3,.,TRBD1,CASSSRDRGSPLHF,TGTGCCAGCAGCTCACGAGACAGGGGTTCACCCCTCCACTTT
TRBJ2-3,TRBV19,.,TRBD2,CASSISGGGFDTQYF,TGTGCCAGTAGTATAAGTGGCGGGGGTTTCGATACGCAGTATTTT
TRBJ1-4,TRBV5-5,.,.,CASSFRVWQGNEKLFF,TGTGCCAGCAGCTTTCGGGTCTGGCAGGGAAATGAAAAACTGTTTTTT
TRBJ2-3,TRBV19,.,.,CASRDTDTQYF,TGTGCCAGTCGAGACACAGATACGCAGTATTTT
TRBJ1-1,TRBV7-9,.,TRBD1,CASSLAHRGQVNTEAFF,TGTGCCAGCAGCTTAGCGCACAGGGGGCAGGTGAACACTGAAGCTTTCTTT
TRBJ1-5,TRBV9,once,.,CASSRTDSNQPQHF,TGTGCCAGCAGCAGGACAGATAGCAATCAGCCCCAGCATTTT
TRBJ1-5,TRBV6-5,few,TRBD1,CASSYSGQGNNQPQHF,TGTGCCAGCAGTTACTCTGGACAGGGAAACAATCAGCCCCAGCATTTT
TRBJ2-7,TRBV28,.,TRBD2,CASSLVPSGGLSYEQYF,TGTGCCAGCAGTTTAGTCCCCAGCGGGGGTCTCTCCTACGAGCAGTACTTC
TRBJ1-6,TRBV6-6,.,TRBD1,CATMGTVGRPLHF,TGTGCCACCATGGGGACAGTGGGCCGTCCCCTCCACTTT
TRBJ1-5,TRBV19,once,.,CASNRGVRQPQHF,TGTGCCAGTAATCGGGGGGTAAGGCAGCCCCAGCATTTT
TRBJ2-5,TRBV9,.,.,CASSVNVQETQYF,TGTGCCAGCAGCGTCAATGTCCAAGAGACCCAGTACTTC
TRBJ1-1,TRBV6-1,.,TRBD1,CARQGAYTEAFF,TGTGCCAGACAGGGGGCCTACACTGAAGCTTTCTTT
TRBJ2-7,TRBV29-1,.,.,CSVWTAYEQYF,TGCAGCGTATGGACAGCCTACGAGCAGTACTTC
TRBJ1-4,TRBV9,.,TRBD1,CASSVDRGGQGEKLFF,TGTGCCAGCAGCGTAGATCGAGGGGGCCAGGGAGAAAAACTGTTTTTT
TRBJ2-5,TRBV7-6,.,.,CASSSLAPGETQYF,TGTGCCAGCAGCTCGCTGGCTCCGGGTGAGACCCAGTACTTC
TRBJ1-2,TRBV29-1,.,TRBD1,CSVVGQGANYGYTF,TGCAGCGTTGTAGGACAGGGGGCGAACTATGGCTACACCTTC
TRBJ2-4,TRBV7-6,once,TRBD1,CASSLVPPGGTTKNIQYF,TGTGCCAGCAGCTTAGTCCCCCCAGGGGGCACAACCAAAAACATTCAGTACTTC
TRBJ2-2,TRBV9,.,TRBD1,CASSVGITGGQNTGELFF,TGTGCCAGCAGCGTAGGCATAACAGGGGGCCAGAACACCGGGGAGCTGTTTTTT
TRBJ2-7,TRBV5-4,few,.,CASSVDRCEQYF,TGTGCCAGCAGCGTAGACAGATGCGAGCAGTACTTC
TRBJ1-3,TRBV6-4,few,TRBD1,CASSDPDRDRELISGNTIYF,TGTGCCAGCAGTGACCCGGACCGGGACAGGGAGTTAATTTCTGGAAACACCATATATTTT
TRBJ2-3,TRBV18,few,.,CASSPRLVDTQYF,TGTGCCAGCTCACCTAGACTAGTAGATACGCAGTATTTT
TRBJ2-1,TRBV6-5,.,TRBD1,CASSPTGGRYNEQFF,TGTGCCAGCAGCCCGACAGGGGGCAGGTACAATGAGCAGTTCTTC
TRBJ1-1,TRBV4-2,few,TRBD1,CASSQIGTGKGEAFF,TGTGCCAGCAGCCAAATAGGGACAGGCAAGGGTGAAGCTTTCTTT
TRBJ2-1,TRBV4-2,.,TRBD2,CASTYGGLAGDYNEQFF,TGTGCCAGCACCTACGGGGGCCTAGCGGGGGACTACAATGAGCAGTTCTTC
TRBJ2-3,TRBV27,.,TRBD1,CASSPPGQGSTDTQYF,TGTGCCAGCAGTCCGCCGGGACAGGGCTCCACAGATACGCAGTATTTT
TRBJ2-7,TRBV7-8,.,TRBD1,CASSFDRDEQYF,TGTGCCAGCAGCTTTGACAGGGACGAGCAGTACTTC
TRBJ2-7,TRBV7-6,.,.,CASSLVGQEQYF,TGTGCCAGCAGCTTAGTAGGACAGGAGCAGTACTTC
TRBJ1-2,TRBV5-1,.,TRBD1,CASSLGQGGYGYTF,TGCGCCAGCAGCTTGGGACAGGGGGGCTATGGCTACACCTTC
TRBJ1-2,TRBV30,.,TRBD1,CAWSPGQGSGGYTF,TGTGCCTGGAGCCCGGGACAGGGTTCTGGGGGCTACACCTTC
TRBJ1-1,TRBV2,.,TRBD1,CARSLNRDRDQNTEAFF,TGTGCCAGAAGCCTTAACCGGGACAGGGATCAGAACACTGAAGCTTTCTTT
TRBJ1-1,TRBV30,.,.,CAWTWQGGPEAFF,TGTGCCTGGACCTGGCAGGGAGGCCCTGAAGCTTTCTTT
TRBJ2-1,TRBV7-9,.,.,CASAYYSNNEQFF,TGTGCCAGCGCGTACTACTCCAACAATGAGCAGTTCTTC
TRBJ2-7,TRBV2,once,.,CASRIPGTYEQYF,TGTGCCAGCAGAATTCCCGGGACCTACGAGCAGTACTTC
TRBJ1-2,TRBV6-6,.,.,CATSSGNYGYTF,TGTGCCACCTCCTCAGGAAACTATGGCTACACCTTC
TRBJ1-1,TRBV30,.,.,CAWSPGISVNTEAFF,TGTGCCTGGAGCCCTGGTATATCAGTGAACACTGAAGCTTTCTTT
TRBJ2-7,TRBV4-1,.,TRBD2,CASSQRGTSGSYEQYF,TGCGCCAGCAGCCAACGTGGGACTAGCGGATCCTACGAGCAGTACTTC
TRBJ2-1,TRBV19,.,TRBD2,CASNRWAGGLYNEQFF,TGTGCCAGTAATCGATGGGCGGGGGGGCTCTACAATGAGCAGTTCTTC
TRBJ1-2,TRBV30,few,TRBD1,CAWKPGTGGYGYTF,TGTGCCTGGAAACCGGGGACAGGGGGCTATGGCTACACCTTC
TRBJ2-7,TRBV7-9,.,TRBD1,CASSLISGQGLDEQYF,TGTGCCAGCAGCTTGATCTCGGGACAGGGTTTAGACGAGCAGTACTTC
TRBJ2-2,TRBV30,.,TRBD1,CAWGAGYRGSHTGELFF,TGTGCCTGGGGGGCGGGTTACAGGGGGTCGCACACCGGGGAGCTGTTTTTT
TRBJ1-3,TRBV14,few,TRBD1,CASSQVRDRSRAGNTIYF,TGTGCCAGCAGCCAAGTTCGGGACAGAAGTAGAGCTGGAAACACCATATATTTT
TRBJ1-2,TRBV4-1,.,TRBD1,CASSQLPGTGFHYGYTF,TGCGCCAGCAGCCAATTACCCGGGACAGGGTTCCACTATGGCTACACCTTC
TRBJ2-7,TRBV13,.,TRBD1,CASSPPGQGYYEQYF,TGTGCCAGCAGCCCTCCGGGACAGGGGTACTACGAGCAGTACTTC
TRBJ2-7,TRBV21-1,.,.,CASSKARAGRTETYEQYF,TGTGCCAGCAGCAAAGCCCGGGCAGGGCGAACGGAGACCTACGAGCAGTACTTC
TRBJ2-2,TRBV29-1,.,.,CSVAAVGGTGVFANTGELFF,TGCAGCGTTGCCGCGGTCGGGGGGACAGGAGTTTTCGCGAACACCGGGGAGCTGTTTTTT
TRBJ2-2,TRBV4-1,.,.,CASSQGRVYTGELFF,TGCGCCAGCAGCCAAGGGCGGGTTTATACCGGGGAGCTGTTTTTT
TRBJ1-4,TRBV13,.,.,CASSPAAGGRTNEKLFF,TGTGCCAGCAGCCCGGCCGCGGGGGGCAGAACTAATGAAAAACTGTTTTTT
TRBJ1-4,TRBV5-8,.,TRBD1,CASSDGDRANEKLFF,TGTGCCAGCAGCGATGGGGACAGGGCTAATGAAAAACTGTTTTTT